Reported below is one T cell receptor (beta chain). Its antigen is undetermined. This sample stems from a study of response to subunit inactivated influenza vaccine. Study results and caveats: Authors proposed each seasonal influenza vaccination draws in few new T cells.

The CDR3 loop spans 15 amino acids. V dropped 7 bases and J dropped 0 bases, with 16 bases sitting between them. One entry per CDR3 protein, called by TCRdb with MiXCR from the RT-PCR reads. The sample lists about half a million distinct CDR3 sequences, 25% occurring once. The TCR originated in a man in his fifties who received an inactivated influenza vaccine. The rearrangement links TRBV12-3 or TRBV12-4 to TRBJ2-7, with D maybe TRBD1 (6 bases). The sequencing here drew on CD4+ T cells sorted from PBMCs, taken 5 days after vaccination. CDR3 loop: CASTWAGVGSYEQYF. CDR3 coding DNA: TGTGCCAGCACATGGGCAGGGGTCGGCTCCTACGAGCAGTACTTC.